One and the same sample provided the 8 T cell receptor beta chains below, sequenced in a study of blood T cell repertoires in COVID-19 (dated by TCRdb to 2020 to 2021). Library preparation used the immunoSEQ multiplex PCR assay. Held by TCRdb, this immuneACCESS table contains in-frame sequences only and omits some clones. Under half of the omission traces to an unresolved V gene where checked; the cause of the rest is unknown. A total of about 300,000 clones appear in this sample, around 90% of them only once. Together, the top ten hold approximately 5.5% of the sample. What was sequenced was PBMCs or T cells enriched from blood (not recorded which). The origin of the receptors is a man in his fifties or sixties who had recovered from COVID-19.

CDR3 nucleotides: TGCGCCAGCAGCCAGGGGGCTCCGAACACTGAAGCTTTCTTT. Protein sequence: CASSQGAPNTEAFF. This chain uses TRBV5-1 with TRBJ1-1; 8 positions match TRBD1. V dropped 4 bases and J dropped 1; count of bases not matched to a gene: 3. Germline V gene lookup returns CDR1 SGHRS and CDR2 YFSETQ. The CDR3 totals 14 residues.

The chain carries TRBV28 and TRBJ2-5; 8 bases agree with TRBD1. The CDR3 sequence is 18 residues long. V lost 4 bases, J lost 4 bases, and 17 bases stayed unmatched. Germline CDR1 is MDHEN and CDR2 is SYDVKM. The CDR3 loop reads CASSSYADNGQGRETQYF. DNA for the CDR3: TGTGCCAGCAGTTCCTACGCCGATAACGGACAGGGAAGAGAGACCCAGTACTTC.

This clone was observed a handful of times. V gene TRBV5-6 combines with J gene TRBJ2-3; 10 positions match TRBD1. The CDR3 extends over 16 amino acids. The trim removed 4 bases at V and 3 bases at J, leaving 8 bases unmatched. Germline CDR1 SGHDT, CDR2 YYEEEE. For the CDR3, the DNA is TGTGCCAGCAGCCCGGAGGACAGGGGGGTGACAGATACGCAGTATTTT. Protein sequence: CASSPEDRGVTDTQYF.

V and J are TRBV5-1 and TRBJ1-5; 9 nucleotides line up with TRBD1. The germline CDR1 and CDR2 sequences are SGHRS and YFSETQ. This CDR3 region has 17 residues. Germline trimming cut 4 bases from V and 0 bases from J; bases unmatched to any gene: 8. CDR3: CASSISGTGYSNQPQHF. For the CDR3, the DNA is TGCGCCAGCAGCATTTCCGGGACAGGGTATAGCAATCAGCCCCAGCATTTT.

V and J are TRBV9 and TRBJ2-7; 7 bases align to TRBD2. The CDR3 has 15 amino acids. The V and J ends lost 5 bases and 5 bases, in that order; junction bases with no gene match: 13. Germline V gives CDR1 SGDLS, CDR2 YYNGEE. The CDR3 region has the DNA TGTGCCAGCAGTCCAAAAGCGGGATGGAGGGACGAGCAGTACTTC. This sequence encodes CASSPKAGWRDEQYF.

The chain recombines TRBV6-5 with TRBJ2-7; TRBD1 matches at 7 bases. CDR3 length equals 15 residues. V dropped 6 bases and J dropped 0; count of bases not matched to a gene: 8. Looked up from germline, CDR1 is MNHEY and CDR2 is SVGAGI. CDR3 sequence reads: CASRSYRGSSYEQYF. In nucleotides, the CDR3 is TGTGCCAGCAGGAGCTACAGGGGCAGCTCCTACGAGCAGTACTTC.

The V and J genes are TRBV6-2 or TRBV6-3 and TRBJ2-2; 13 positions agree with TRBD2. This CDR3 region has 18 residues. Germline V gene sequence: CDR1 MNHEY, CDR2 SVGEGT. The ends lost 7 bases at V and 4 bases at J; junction bases unmatched: 12. The CDR3 DNA sequence: TGTGCCAGCACCCCTACTAGCGGGAGGGCCCTCGGCACCGGGGAGCTGTTTTTT. Residues: CASTPTSGRALGTGELFF.

This chain joins TRBV9 and TRBJ2-1; 8 bases line up with TRBD2. CDR1 and CDR2 (germline): SGDLS, YYNGEE. This CDR3 contains 15 residues. The V segment lost 1 base and the J segment 4 bases; nucleotides outside the gene matches: 4. In DNA, the CDR3 is TGTGCCAGCAGCGTAAATAGCGGGAAGTACAATGAGCAGTTCTTC. Protein sequence: CASSVNSGKYNEQFF.